The next 12 T cell receptor beta chains were all read from a single sample in a study of chemoradiotherapy in HPV16-positive cancers. Measured with immunoSEQ multiplex PCR; TCRdb has only the in-frame clones, and not every one. There are around 30,000 clones in the sample; about 90% occur only once, and 3.6% lies in the top ten. The specimen was blood, collected from a patient who underwent chemoradiotherapy. The origin of the receptors is a human donor with HPV-associated anogenital cancer.

The chain is built from TRBV30 and TRBJ1-2; 9 positions match TRBD1. This CDR3 has 14 residues. Germline loops: CDR1 GTSNPN, CDR2 SVGIG (reference sequence). Losses at the gene ends were 0 bases for V and 6 bases for J; bases not matched to a gene: 5. For the CDR3, the DNA is TGTGCCTGGAGTGTAGGGGGGACAGGGAATGGCTACACCTTC. It translates to CAWSVGGTGNGYTF.

The V call is TRBV6-1, the J call TRBJ1-1; D might be TRBD1 (5 bases). The CDR3 runs 13 residues. Germline V gene data show CDR1 as MNHNS and CDR2 as SASEGT. V dropped 9 bases and J dropped 3 bases, with 14 bases sitting between them. In nucleotides, the CDR3 is TGTGCCAGTACAGCAGGGTCGCACACTGAAGCTTTCTTT. This encodes CASTAGSHTEAFF.

This clone was seen only once. V gene TRBV19 combines with J gene TRBJ1-1; a weak D match, TRBD1 (5 bases). Per the germline V gene, CDR1 is LNHDA and CDR2 is SQIVND (reference sequence). V was pared by 1 base and J by 5 bases, with 11 bases between. The CDR3 totals 14 residues. The CDR3 nucleotides read TGTGCCAGTAGTATAGGGACACCCGGTACTGAAGCTTTCTTT. Translated, it gives CASSIGTPGTEAFF.

This clone has just one count. V usage is TRBV11-3 and J usage is TRBJ2-7, with D perhaps TRBD1 (7 bases). CDR1 SGHNT and CDR2 YENEEA come from the germline V gene. The germline V and J ends were trimmed by 5 bases and 3 bases, with 14 bases remaining between them. This CDR3 is 14 amino acids long. The CDR3 DNA reads TGTGCCAGCAGCAAGGGGGCGGAGGGCTACGAGCAGTACTTC. Its translation: CASSKGAEGYEQYF.

The genes are TRBV11-2 and TRBJ2-2; no reliable D call. V shed 1 base and J shed 2 bases, with 2 bases lying between them. Germline CDR1 and CDR2: SGHAT and FQNNGV. The CDR3 has 13 amino acids. This CDR3 reads CASSLVNTGELFF. The CDR3 DNA follows: TGTGCCAGCAGCTTAGTCAACACCGGGGAGCTGTTTTTT.

This chain uses TRBV5-1 with TRBJ2-7; 7 bases are a match to TRBD2. V was clipped by 10 bases and J by 3 bases; unmatched bases: 10. The length of the CDR3 is 13 residues. From germline, CDR1 is SGHRS and CDR2 YFSETQ. The CDR3 DNA follows: TGCGCCTCCGGCGGGGGATTTGGCTACGAGCAGTACTTC. This sequence encodes CASGGGFGYEQYF.

The V and J genes are TRBV5-6 and TRBJ2-7; the match to TRBD2 covers 7 bases. The CDR3 has 13 amino acids. V lost 3 bases to trimming and J lost 4 bases; unmatched junction nucleotides: 4. Per germline, CDR1 SGHDT and CDR2 YYEEEE. CDR3 DNA: TGTGCCAGCAGCTATCGACTAGCATACGAGCAGTACTTC. It specifies CASSYRLAYEQYF.

The count of this clone is one. The chain joins TRBV4-1 to TRBJ2-7; tentative D call: TRBD1 (5 bases). V lost 0 bases and J lost 3, with 12 bases in between. The CDR3 extends over 15 amino acids. The V gene's germline CDR1 is MGHRA and CDR2 YSYEKL. Here the CDR3 DNA reads TGCGCCAGCAGCCAAGAGCCCTACCAGGGCTACGAGCAGTACTTC. Translating gives CASSQEPYQGYEQYF.

The gene calls are TRBV5-4 and TRBJ2-7, with 7 bases identical to TRBD1. Trimming took 1 base from V and 0 from J; bases not matched to a gene: 4. CDR1 is SGHNT and CDR2 is YYREEE in the germline V gene (reference sequence). The CDR3 runs 15 residues. Here the CDR3 DNA reads TGTGCCAGCAGCTTGTCAGGGACAGCCTCCTACGAGCAGTACTTC. It specifies CASSLSGTASYEQYF.

J is TRBJ1-5 and V is TRBV18; TRBD1 aligns across 9 bases. The CDR3 totals 16 residues. CDR1 and CDR2 (germline): KGHSH, LQKENI. V trimming: 3 bases; J trimming: 0 bases; junction bases outside the gene matches: 3. The CDR3 DNA is TGTGCCAGCTCACCGGACAGGGGACCTAGCAATCAGCCCCAGCATTTT. Translated, it gives CASSPDRGPSNQPQHF.

V usage is TRBV6-1 and J usage is TRBJ2-1; D is perhaps TRBD2 (5 bases). Between the trimmed V and J ends, which lost 7 bases and 4 bases, there was a span of 14 bases. The CDR3 extends over 14 amino acids. Per germline, CDR1 MNHNS and CDR2 SASEGT. The CDR3 reads CASTDRGMYNEQFF. In nucleotides, the CDR3 is TGTGCCAGCACCGATCGGGGAATGTACAATGAGCAGTTCTTC.

The genes are TRBV15 and TRBJ2-1; D may be TRBD2 (6 bases). The germline gives CDR1 LNHNV, CDR2 YYDKDF (reference sequence). The CDR3 is 14 amino acids. V lost 3 bases to trimming and J lost 7 bases, with 13 bases between them. CDR3 amino acids: CATSSAGTFNEQFF. The DNA of the CDR3 is TGTGCCACCAGCAGTGCCGGGACTTTTAATGAGCAGTTCTTC.